The rows below give T cell receptor beta chains drawn from one sample of a study of Ad26.COV2.S vaccination and SARS-CoV-2 variants. Sequenced by immunoSEQ multiplex PCR; TCRdb stores in-frame clones only, minus some. The data contain about 400,000 clones, about 89% of them singletons. The sequences come from peripheral blood, collected in a trial of Ad26.COV2.S vaccine versus placebo. The receptors stem from a person between 18 and 65 years old who received the Ad26.COV2.S COVID-19 vaccine or a placebo. Each CDR3 is given with its conserved first and last residue. D genes are given only for firm matches. Where a row states a size, it is once, few, many or the class of an expanded clone; other rows omit it.

cdr3_nt cdr3_aa clone_size v_call d_call j_call
TGTGCCAGCAGCTTAGACAGGGACACTGAAGCTTTCTTT CASSLDRDTEAFF - TRBV5-4 TRBD1 TRBJ1-1
TGTGCCAGCAGCTTCGGGGGACAGGGTTCGTACGAGCAGTACTTC CASSFGGQGSYEQYF once TRBV11-3 TRBD1 TRBJ2-7
TGTGCCAGCAGCCAAGACTCGGACCTCTCCTACGAGCAGTACTTC CASSQDSDLSYEQYF - TRBV4-2 - TRBJ2-7
TGTGCCAGCAGTTTATCGTACGGGACAACCCAAGAGACCCAGTACTTC CASSLSYGTTQETQYF - TRBV27 - TRBJ2-5
TGTGCCACCAGCAGAGTCCCGACACCTAGGAATGAGCAGTTCTTC CATSRVPTPRNEQFF - TRBV15 - TRBJ2-1
TGTGCCAGCAGCTCGGTGGGGGGAGGGGCCACAGATACGCAGTATTTT CASSSVGGGATDTQYF once TRBV7-2 TRBD2 TRBJ2-3
TGTGCCACCAGTAAAGCAGGGGTCGCAGATACGCAGTATTTT CATSKAGVADTQYF - TRBV24-1 - TRBJ2-3
TGTGCCAGCAGCCTATCCGGAGCAGGGGTTGGCGCCTACGAGCAGTACTTC CASSLSGAGVGAYEQYF - TRBV4-2 - TRBJ2-7
TGTGCCAGCAGCCAAGACAGAAACTATGGCTACACCTTC CASSQDRNYGYTF - TRBV3-1/TRBV3-2 - TRBJ1-2
TGTGCCAGCAGTAGGGACAGGGTTACCGCCTACGAGCAGTACTTC CASSRDRVTAYEQYF - TRBV27 TRBD1 TRBJ2-7
TGTGCCACCAGCAGAGATTCGGCGGCCTCTGCTTTCTTT CATSRDSAASAFF once TRBV15 - TRBJ1-1
TGTGCCAGCAGTTTTAAGGGATTGGGTACGCAGTATTTT CASSFKGLGTQYF - TRBV27 - TRBJ2-3
TGTGCCAGCAGCAATTCTAGCGGGAGGGCCTTACTGACTCTACCTGGGGCCAACGTCCTGACTTTC CASSNSSGRALLTLPGANVLTF - TRBV21-1 - TRBJ2-6
TGTGCCAGCAGTCCACCCTTTCCCCGGGAGGGACGACCCTACGAGCAGTACTTC CASSPPFPREGRPYEQYF - TRBV27 TRBD2 TRBJ2-7
TGTGCCAGCAGCTTGGACAGGGCGACCCAGTACTTC CASSLDRATQYF few TRBV5-6 - TRBJ2-5
TGTGCCAGCAAACTAGTCCGGGGGCCAATCGATGAGCAGTTCTTC CASKLVRGPIDEQFF - TRBV6-5 - TRBJ2-1
TGCGCCAGCAGCTTCATCGGAGAGAACACCGGGGAGCTGTTTTTT CASSFIGENTGELFF - TRBV5-1 - TRBJ2-2
TGTGCCAGTAGTATAAAAGAGAACACTGAAGCTTTCTTT CASSIKENTEAFF once TRBV19 - TRBJ1-1
TGTGCCAGCAGTGATGGGGGGTCAACTGAAGCTTTCTTT CASSDGGSTEAFF - TRBV6-1 - TRBJ1-1
TGCGCCAGCAGGGGGCTCCAAGAGACCCAGTACTTC CASRGLQETQYF - TRBV5-1 - TRBJ2-5
TGTGCCAGCAGCCTAAGGAGTACGGACTACAATGAGCAGTTCTTC CASSLRSTDYNEQFF - TRBV7-6 - TRBJ2-1
TGTGCCAGTAGTATAGACGGGAGCCGCACCGGGGAGCTGTTTTTT CASSIDGSRTGELFF - TRBV19 - TRBJ2-2
TGTGCCAGCAGTAGCCGGGTTCCCCCATACGAGCAGTACTTC CASSSRVPPYEQYF - TRBV28 - TRBJ2-7
TGTGCCAGCAGCCAAGGGGGGGGGACAGGTGTGGAGACCCAGTACTTC CASSQGGGTGVETQYF - TRBV7-7 - TRBJ2-5
TGTGCCAGCAGTATGATGTTGGTGGACACTGAAGCTTTCTTT CASSMMLVDTEAFF - TRBV6-5 - TRBJ1-1
TGTGCCAGCAGTTCCCGGGCGGCATCGGAGGCCAAAAACATTCAGTACTTC CASSSRAASEAKNIQYF - TRBV5-5 - TRBJ2-4
TGTGCCAGCAGTTACGTATGGACTAGCGGGAGACTCGCTGGGGCCAACGTCCTGACTTTC CASSYVWTSGRLAGANVLTF once TRBV6-2/TRBV6-3 TRBD2 TRBJ2-6
TGTGCCAGCAGCTTAACAGGAACGGGTGCAGATACGCAGTATTTT CASSLTGTGADTQYF - TRBV7-6 - TRBJ2-3
TGTGCCAGTACCTTCAGGGGGACAGATACGCAGTATTTT CASTFRGTDTQYF - TRBV12-3/TRBV12-4 TRBD1 TRBJ2-3
TGTGCCAGCAGCTTAGCGGCAGGGACTAGCGTCTACGAGCAGTACTTC CASSLAAGTSVYEQYF once TRBV11-1 TRBD2 TRBJ2-7
TGTGCCAGCAGCCTGGACACTGCTGAAGCTTTCTTT CASSLDTAEAFF - TRBV3-1/TRBV3-2 - TRBJ1-1